Listed here are 8 T cell receptor beta chains from one sample, sequenced in a study of blood T cell repertoires in COVID-19. Profiled with immunoSEQ multiplex PCR; TCRdb holds only in-frame clones, not every one. The sample lists approximately 210,000 clones, 84% occurring once. The source material was peripheral blood. The receptors come from a woman aged 50 to 65 with active or convalescent COVID-19.

V and J are TRBV28 and TRBJ1-6; 7 bases line up with TRBD1. From germline, CDR1 is MDHEN and CDR2 SYDVKM. V was pared by 8 bases and J by 8 bases, with 6 bases of the junction left unmatched. The CDR3 consists of 13 residues. The CDR3: CASRTGDHSPLHF. For the CDR3, the DNA is TGTGCCAGCCGGACAGGAGACCATTCACCCCTCCACTTT.

J is TRBJ1-2 and V is TRBV6-5; D is perhaps TRBD1 (5 bases). V was cut by 5 bases and J by 1 base, with 11 bases left in between. CDR3 size: 14 residues. Germline V gene sequence: CDR1 MNHEY, CDR2 SVGAGI. The CDR3 sequence is CASSNLQGNYGYTF. As DNA, the CDR3 is TGTGCCAGCAGTAATCTCCAGGGTAACTATGGCTACACCTTC.

The rearrangement joins TRBV6-5 to TRBJ1-1; 10 nucleotides line up with TRBD1. The J segment lost 7 bases and the V segment lost 7 bases, leaving 6 bases of the junction unmatched. The CDR3 runs to 13 residues. Germline CDR1 and CDR2: MNHEY and SVGAGI. The CDR3: CASTPGQGSEAFF. CDR3 in DNA: TGTGCCAGCACCCCGGGACAGGGGAGTGAAGCTTTCTTT.

The chain uses TRBV10-3 and TRBJ2-3, with 9 bases that match TRBD2. The CDR3 is 16 residues long. Losses at the gene ends were 5 bases for V and 0 bases for J; bases not matched to a gene: 6. Germline V gene lookup returns CDR1 ENHRY and CDR2 SYGVKD. In DNA, the CDR3 is TGTGCCATCAGTCTTAGCGGGGGTACTAGCACAGATACGCAGTATTTT. It encodes CAISLSGGTSTDTQYF.

The chain links TRBV5-5 to TRBJ2-7; D is perhaps TRBD1 (6 bases). The CDR3 loop spans 15 amino acids. Germline V gene lookup returns CDR1 SGHKS and CDR2 YYEKEE (reference sequence). Trimming took 1 base from V and 0 from J, leaving 11 bases between them. The CDR3 DNA reads TGTGCCAGCAGCTTGACGGGACACAGCTCCTACGAGCAGTACGTC. This gives the protein CASSLTGHSSYEQYV.

The chain uses TRBV5-1 and TRBJ2-5; 8 nucleotides match TRBD1. Germline V gene sequence: CDR1 SGHRS, CDR2 YFSETQ. This CDR3 is 16 amino acids long. After removal of 4 bases from V and 2 bases from J, the junction contained 10 bases not matched to a gene. The CDR3 loop is CASSAERTGRQETQYF. Written as DNA, the CDR3 is TGCGCCAGCAGCGCCGAGAGGACAGGGAGACAAGAGACCCAGTACTTC.

This clone occurred once. In nucleotides, the CDR3 is TGTGCCAGCAGCTTGAATAGCGGGGGTCTCCTTGGAAACACCATATATTTT. Amino acids: CASSLNSGGLLGNTIYF. The chain recombines TRBV5-4 with TRBJ1-3; TRBD1 is a possible D gene (5 bases). The germline CDR1 and CDR2 sequences are SGHNT and YYREEE (reference sequence). The V and J ends lost 1 base and 3 bases respectively, with 17 bases between them. The CDR3 has 17 amino acids.

The V and J genes are TRBV2 and TRBJ1-2; D might be TRBD1 (5 bases). This CDR3 has 14 residues. V lost 1 base and J 1 base, leaving 7 bases between the germline ends. Germline-derived CDR1 and CDR2 are SNHLY and FYNNEI. The CDR3 sequence is CASSEDRLNYGYTF. CDR3 DNA: TGTGCCAGCAGTGAAGACAGGCTTAACTATGGCTACACCTTC.